This T cell receptor (beta chain) was identified during a study of CD8 T cells in Susac syndrome. Germline CDR1 is MGHDK and CDR2 is SYGVNS. The length of the CDR3 is 13 residues. Deletions cut 2 bases from V and 4 bases from J, with 9 bases between. Sequencing targeted TCR beta in T cells from blood (CD8+ and CD4+). Random-hexamer reverse transcription was applied to about 0.45 to 1 ug RNA. A multiplex approach, immunoSEQ multiplex PCR, amplified TCR beta CDR3 across 54 Vbeta and 13 Jbeta. TCRdb ran MiXCR on the immunoSEQ multiplex PCR reads and lists one entry per CDR3 protein. The data contain around 300,000 distinct CDR3 sequences, around 90% of them singletons.

Material: CD4+ T cells from PBMCs. The chain combines TRBV25-1 with TRBJ2-7; D perhaps matches TRBD1 (5 bases). This TCR was recovered from a human donor with multiple sclerosis. CDR3: CASSEVGLYEQYF. Written as DNA, the CDR3 is TGTGCCAGCAGTGAAGTGGGGCTTTACGAGCAGTACTTC.